This paragraph covers one T cell receptor beta chain sequence. Its antigen is unidentified. The data are from a study of siplizumab effects on memory and regulatory T cells. Using immunoSEQ multiplex PCR, the repertoire was profiled, and TCRdb retains in-frame clones only, with some absent. The sample shows 100,000 to 120,000 clones, roughly 89% of them seen only once. Study-level points and caveats: Assignment to unstimulated subsets succeeded for only a minor fraction of the alloreactive clones. Memory cells that were CD4+ and unstimulated gave rise to alloreactive sequences, which siplizumab significantly reduced.

CDR1 and CDR2 from the germline V gene are SGHRS and YFSETQ. The CDR3 is 14 residues long. Trimming stripped 4 bases from V and 9 bases from J, with 17 bases between. The TCR originated in a human donor in good health. V and J are TRBV5-1 and TRBJ2-1; possibly TRBD2 for D (6 bases). Material for sequencing was CD4+ T cells sorted from blood. CDR3 loop: CASSPGLQRGEQFF. The CDR3 nucleotides read TGCGCCAGCAGCCCGGGACTCCAACGGGGTGAGCAGTTCTTC. Full variable domain (missing parts from reference TRBV5-1 and TRBJ2-1): KAGVTQTPRYLIKTRGQQVTLSCSPISGHRSVSWYQQTPGQGLQFLFEYFSETQRNKGNFPGRFSGRQFSNSRSEMNVSTLELGDSALYLCASSPGLQRGEQFFGPGTRLTVL.